The 21 T cell receptor beta chains given below trace back to one sample, sequenced in a study of T-cell reconstitution after alpha-beta-depleted transplantation in children. TCRbeta library preparation incorporated unique molecular identifiers. Via MiXCR, TCRdb re-called the PCR reads, giving one row per CDR3 protein. The sample includes hundreds of thousands of distinct CDR3 sequences, about an eighth seen only once; the top ten take around 2%. This specimen was PBMCs, mostly from graft donor cells, taken 360 days after TCRalphabeta/CD19-depleted stem cell transplant. These receptors were collected from a male patient between 10 and 17 years old who had a stem cell transplant for acute myeloid leukemia, so the T cells may come from the graft donor.

J is TRBJ2-5 and V is TRBV14; TRBD1 matches at 7 bases. This CDR3 has 14 residues. With 3 bases clipped from V and 4 bases from J, the junction kept 5 bases outside the gene matches. Germline V gene sequence: CDR1 SGHDN, CDR2 FVKESK. CDR3 loop: CASSHAGGGETQYF. DNA of the CDR3: TGTGCCAGCAGCCATGCAGGGGGTGGAGAGACCCAGTACTTC.

The chain recombines TRBV6-1 with TRBJ2-3, with 8 nucleotides matching TRBD2. Looked up from germline, CDR1 is MNHNS and CDR2 is SASEGT. The CDR3 totals 14 residues. The V and J ends lost 10 bases and 6 bases, in that order; junction bases with no gene match: 12. Here the CDR3 DNA reads TGTGCCATTACGATAGCGGGAATATGGGATACGCAGTATTTT. Its translation: CAITIAGIWDTQYF.

This rearrangement joins TRBV28 to TRBJ2-5; unclear D gene. Germline CDR1 is MDHEN and CDR2 is SYDVKM. CDR3 size: 14 residues. V dropped 4 bases and J dropped 1 base, with 10 bases sitting between them. CDR3 residues: CASSSDPSQETQYF. The DNA for the CDR3 is TGTGCCAGCAGTTCGGACCCCTCCCAAGAGACCCAGTACTTC.

This clonotype occurred a few times. The chain recombines TRBV12-3 or TRBV12-4 with TRBJ2-5, with 10 bases fitting TRBD1. This CDR3 is built from 18 residues. The V gene end was trimmed by 5 bases and the J gene end by 5 bases; junction bases not matched to a gene: 17. The CDR3 DNA sequence: TGTGCCAGCAGTGGCTCCGGGACAGGGGTCTTCGGTAGTGAGACCCAGTACTTC. It yields the protein CASSGSGTGVFGSETQYF.

In its sample, this clonotype was seen many times. The rearrangement links TRBV29-1 to TRBJ1-1; TRBD1 might be the D (5 bases). Trimming took off 5 bases at V and 1 base at J, with 17 bases between the two ends. Germline CDR1 SQVTM, CDR2 ANQGSEA. The CDR3 sequence is 15 residues long. The CDR3: CSVLGTEEGNTEAFF. The DNA for the CDR3 is TGCAGCGTTTTGGGGACGGAGGAGGGGAACACTGAAGCTTTCTTT.

The table lists this clonotype with a few counts. The V gene is TRBV18, the J gene TRBJ2-7; D is possibly TRBD2 (5 bases). Trimming pared 2 bases from V and 3 bases from J, leaving 14 bases between. The germline gives CDR1 KGHSH, CDR2 LQKENI. This CDR3 spans 15 amino acids. The CDR3, as DNA: TGTGCCAGCTCACCAAAGCCTAGCATGGACTACGAGCAGTACTTC. As protein: CASSPKPSMDYEQYF. The full variable domain, in which reference TRBV18 and TRBJ2-7 provide the parts outside the CDR3, is NAGVMQNPRHLVRRRGQEARLRCSPMKGHSHVYWYRQLPEEGLKFMVYLQKENIIDESGMPKERFSAEFPKEGPSILRIQQVVRGDSAAYFCASSPKPSMDYEQYFGPGTRLTVT.

This chain links TRBV29-1 with TRBJ1-2; no firm D call. The V gene lost 4 bases and the J gene lost 3 bases, with 15 bases spanning the gap. The CDR3 sequence is 14 residues long. Per germline, CDR1 SQVTM and CDR2 ANQGSEA. The CDR3 DNA reads as TGCAGCGTTGTAGGAGGGCTGGACGACTATGGCTACACCTTC. Protein product: CSVVGGLDDYGYTF.

This clonotype was detected only a few times. The rearrangement uses TRBV29-1 and TRBJ2-5; D uncertain. There are 12 residues in the CDR3. With 7 bases removed from V and 5 bases from J, the gap between germline ends came to 14 bases. The V gene's germline CDR1 is SQVTM and CDR2 ANQGSEA. The CDR3 loop is CSALVAGETQYF. The CDR3 bases are TGCAGCGCTCTAGTGGCCGGGGAGACCCAGTACTTC.

In its sample, this clonotype was seen many times. The V call is TRBV11-2, the J call TRBJ1-5; D gene ambiguous. Trimming removed 5 bases from V and 2 bases from J, with 7 bases in between. Per the germline V gene, CDR1 is SGHAT and CDR2 is FQNNGV. The CDR3 contains 13 residues. The CDR3 sequence: CASSRYGNQPQHF. The CDR3 DNA is TGTGCCAGCAGCCGGTACGGCAATCAGCCCCAGCATTTT.

This clonotype was found a few times. This rearrangement joins TRBV7-6 to TRBJ2-1; TRBD2 agrees at 11 bases. V shed 5 bases, J shed 8 bases, and the junction held 8 bases outside the gene matches. Germline assignment: CDR1 SGHVS and CDR2 FNYEAQ. The CDR3 loop spans 15 amino acids. CDR3 sequence: CASSVSGRASYEQFF. CDR3 bases: TGTGCCAGCAGCGTTAGCGGGAGGGCTTCCTATGAGCAGTTCTTC.

This clonotype has a handful of counts. The chain joins TRBV28 to TRBJ2-7, with 7 bases that match TRBD2. This CDR3 comprises 14 residues. The V and J ends lost 5 bases and 2 bases, in that order; junction bases with no gene match: 6. Germline assignment: CDR1 MDHEN and CDR2 SYDVKM. In DNA form, the CDR3 reads TGTGCCAGCAGTCATCCGGGACTACCCTACGAGCAGTACTTC. Residues: CASSHPGLPYEQYF. The full variable domain, its missing parts supplied by reference TRBV28 and TRBJ2-7, is DVKVTQSSRYLVKRTGEKVFLECVQDMDHENMFWYRQDPGLGLRLIYFSYDVKMKEKGDIPEGYSVSREKKERFSLILESASTNQTSMYLCASSHPGLPYEQYFGPGTRLTVT.

This clonotype appeared a few times. V gene TRBV20-1 combines with J gene TRBJ1-2; 7 nucleotides match TRBD1. V lost 0 bases and J lost 6; bases outside the gene matches: 7. This CDR3 spans 14 amino acids. The germline V gene has CDR1 DFQATT and CDR2 SNEGSKA (reference sequence). The CDR3 here is CSARDSTGFHGYTF. CDR3 nucleotide sequence: TGCAGTGCTAGAGATTCGACAGGGTTCCATGGCTACACCTTC.

The sample holds a few counts of this clonotype. This CDR3 reads CASSWGLAGLNTGELFF. CDR3 nucleotides: TGTGCCAGCAGCTGGGGACTAGCGGGCCTAAACACCGGGGAGCTGTTTTTT. This chain links TRBV11-1 with TRBJ2-2, with TRBD2 identical over 12 bases. CDR1 and CDR2 (germline): SGHAT, FQDESV (reference sequence). V lost 4 bases and J lost 2; bases outside the gene matches: 5. The length of the CDR3 is 17 residues. Variable domain in full (rest from reference TRBV11-1 and TRBJ2-2): EAEVAQSPRYKITEKSQAVAFWCDPISGHATLYWYRQILGQGPELLVQFQDESVVDDSQLPKDRFSAERLKGVDSTLKIQPAELGDSAMYLCASSWGLAGLNTGELFFGEGSRLTVL.

This clonotype has just a few counts. The CDR3 nucleotides read TGTGCCAGCAGTTTAAGGGGTTTCTATGGCTACACCTTC. Translated, it gives CASSLRGFYGYTF. This chain uses TRBV28 with TRBJ1-2, with D maybe TRBD1 (5 bases). V was trimmed by 2 bases and J by 4 bases, leaving 8 bases between them. The CDR3 loop spans 13 amino acids. Germline V gives CDR1 MDHEN, CDR2 SYDVKM.

This clonotype was found a few times. J is TRBJ2-3 and V is TRBV29-1; D possibly matches TRBD1 or TRBD2 (5 bases each). V was cut by 6 bases and J by 2 bases, with 18 bases left in between. The length of the CDR3 is 15 residues. From germline, CDR1 is SQVTM and CDR2 ANQGSEA. The CDR3 is CSVALVRGDTDTQYF. The DNA for the CDR3 is TGCAGCGTCGCACTAGTTCGAGGGGACACAGATACGCAGTATTTT.

This clonotype was observed many times. V usage is TRBV28 and J usage is TRBJ2-1, with D maybe TRBD2 (6 bases). This CDR3 comprises 15 residues. V shed 2 bases and J shed 0 bases, with 8 bases lying between them. Germline assignment: CDR1 MDHEN and CDR2 SYDVKM. Written as DNA, the CDR3 is TGTGCCAGCAGTTTAATCGGGGGCTCCTACAATGAGCAGTTCTTC. It encodes CASSLIGGSYNEQFF.

This clonotype was detected a few times. This CDR3 reads CASSPGTVINTEAFF. The CDR3 DNA sequence: TGTGCCAGCAGTCCCGGGACAGTAATAAACACTGAAGCTTTCTTT. The chain employs TRBV6-2 or TRBV6-3 and TRBJ1-1; 7 bases fit TRBD1. The length of the CDR3 is 15 residues. Germline CDR1 reads MNHEY; CDR2 reads SVGEGT. After removal of 5 bases from V and 2 bases from J, the junction contained 8 bases not matched to a gene.

In its sample, this clonotype was seen a few times. V gene TRBV5-1 combines with J gene TRBJ2-5; 14 nucleotides align to TRBD2. V lost 3 bases, J lost 4 bases, and 11 bases stayed unmatched. Germline values: CDR1 SGHRS, CDR2 YFSETQ. This CDR3 region has 18 residues. The CDR3 reads CASSSNILGTSGRETQYF. In nucleotides, the CDR3 is TGCGCCAGCAGCTCTAATATTTTAGGGACTAGCGGGAGAGAGACCCAGTACTTC.

The rearrangement joins TRBV7-3 to TRBJ1-1; D unclear. CDR1 and CDR2 (germline): SGHTA, FQGTGA. The V and J ends lost 4 bases and 4 bases respectively, with 19 bases between them. This CDR3 spans 16 amino acids. CDR3: CASSYDGQKAGTEAFF. The CDR3 region has the DNA TGTGCCAGCAGCTACGACGGGCAGAAGGCAGGCACTGAAGCTTTCTTT.

This clonotype was counted ten times or more. This chain joins TRBV28 and TRBJ2-7, with D unresolved. Trimming took off 3 bases at V and 5 bases at J, with 20 bases between the two ends. The CDR3 spans 16 residues. In germline, CDR1 is MDHEN, CDR2 SYDVKM. CDR3 sequence reads: CASSFPDGVGMHEQYF. The CDR3 DNA sequence: TGTGCCAGCAGTTTCCCCGACGGAGTGGGGATGCACGAGCAGTACTTC.

The V and J genes are TRBV18 and TRBJ2-3; D remains unclear. The CDR3 has 15 amino acids. Trimming took 6 bases from V and 0 from J, leaving 13 bases between them. Germline values: CDR1 KGHSH, CDR2 LQKENI. The CDR3 loop reads CASSPSEVSTDTQYF. In DNA form, the CDR3 reads TGTGCCAGCTCCCCCAGCGAGGTCAGCACAGATACGCAGTATTTT.